The 27 T cell receptor beta chains below come from one sample, sequenced in a study of T cells in localized non-small cell lung cancer (dated by TCRdb to the early 2020s). Library preparation was by the immunoSEQ multiplex PCR assay. This is the immuneACCESS table as TCRdb keeps it, with only in-frame sequences that have V and J called. A part of the clones is gone; compared with another copy, unresolved V genes explain less than half, and the rest is unexplained. A total of fewer than 20,000 clones appear in this sample, around nine tenths of them only once. 8.4% of the sample belongs to the ten largest clones. This material consisted of peripheral blood, taken before any cancer treatment. All receptors come from a man aged 40 to 70 with stage I lung adenocarcinoma.

This clone has more than one count but fewer than ten. This chain connects TRBV28 to TRBJ1-6, with 10 bases aligning to TRBD1. V trimming: 5 bases; J trimming: 14 bases; junction bases outside the gene matches: 3. The germline V gene encodes CDR1 MDHEN and CDR2 SYDVKM. The CDR3 loop spans 12 amino acids. The DNA of the CDR3 is TGTGCCAGCAGTCCGACAGGGGGCTCCCTCCACTTT. This sequence encodes CASSPTGGSLHF.

The V gene is TRBV9, the J gene TRBJ2-1; no clear D. V gave up 0 bases and J gave up 0 bases, with 7 bases separating them. The V gene's germline CDR1 is SGDLS and CDR2 YYNGEE. The CDR3 is 15 amino acids. The CDR3 DNA follows: TGTGCCAGCAGCGTAGTACAGTTCTCCTACAATGAGCAGTTCTTC. As protein: CASSVVQFSYNEQFF.

This chain links TRBV30 with TRBJ1-2, with D hard to call. The CDR3 runs to 14 residues. CDR1 is GTSNPN, CDR2 SVGIG, per germline (reference sequence). Trimming stripped 2 bases from V and 3 bases from J, with 13 bases between. The CDR3 here is CAWSSLTWDYGYTF. The CDR3 region has the DNA TGTGCCTGGAGTTCCCTGACCTGGGACTATGGCTACACCTTC.

This sequence joins TRBV27 and TRBJ2-1, with D possibly matching TRBD1 (7 bases). CDR3 length: 16 residues. From germline, CDR1 is MNHEY and CDR2 SMNVEV (reference sequence). V dropped 5 bases and J dropped 3 bases, with 17 bases sitting between them. The CDR3 DNA reads as TGTGCCAGCAGTCCTCAGGGGGGAAGGGGCTACAATGAGCAGTTCTTC. It codes for CASSPQGGRGYNEQFF.

The chain links TRBV10-3 to TRBJ1-4; no definite D call. CDR1 is ENHRY, CDR2 SYGVKD, per germline. V lost 2 bases and J 7 bases, leaving 11 bases between the germline ends. The CDR3 is 14 residues long. This chain's CDR3 is CAISERVPGEKLFF. Here the CDR3 DNA reads TGTGCCATCAGTGAGAGGGTCCCGGGTGAAAAACTGTTTTTT.

The chain is built from TRBV28 and TRBJ2-4; D gene unclear. The CDR3 has 11 residues. Germline V gives CDR1 MDHEN, CDR2 SYDVKM. V was clipped by 4 bases and J by 5 bases, with 3 bases between them. The CDR3 is CASSYENIQYF. Here the CDR3 DNA reads TGTGCCAGCAGTTATGAAAACATTCAGTACTTC.

This chain links TRBV25-1 with TRBJ1-4; D not resolved. CDR3 length: 11 amino acids. V lost 4 bases to trimming and J lost 12 bases, with 9 bases between them. Germline V CDR1 and CDR2: MGHDK, SYGVNS. CDR3 in amino acids: CASSASAELFF. CDR3 coding DNA: TGTGCCAGCAGTGCCTCGGCCGAACTGTTTTTT.

V is TRBV5-6 and J is TRBJ1-2; D is ambiguous. The V end lost 2 bases, the J end lost 2 bases, and 13 bases lay between the germline ends. CDR3 length: 15 amino acids. In germline, CDR1 is SGHDT, CDR2 YYEEEE. In nucleotides, the CDR3 is TGTGCCAGCAGCTTAATTGGGCGTACAAACTATGGCTACACCTTC. As protein: CASSLIGRTNYGYTF. Supplemented by reference TRBV5-6 and TRBJ1-2, the full variable domain reads DAGVTQSPTHLIKTRGQQVTLRCSPKSGHDTVSWYQQALGQGPQFIFQYYEEEERQRGNFPDRFSGHQFPNYSSELNVNALLLGDSALYLCASSLIGRTNYGYTFGSGTRLTVV.

The chain links TRBV20-1 to TRBJ2-1, with no clear D. Germline loops: CDR1 DFQATT, CDR2 SNEGSKA (reference sequence). The CDR3 contains 10 residues. V was clipped by 5 bases and J by 8 bases, with 7 bases between them. The CDR3 sequence: CSAGRDEQFF. The CDR3 DNA sequence: TGCAGTGCTGGCCGGGATGAGCAGTTCTTC.

This chain connects TRBV6-5 to TRBJ2-2, with unresolved D. V dropped 6 bases and J dropped 6 bases, with 11 bases sitting between them. Germline V gives CDR1 MNHEY, CDR2 SVGAGI. The CDR3 is 13 amino acids. The CDR3 bases are TGTGCCAGCAGCCCCGGGCCCCCCGGGGAGCTGTTTTTT. This sequence encodes CASSPGPPGELFF.

The rearrangement joins TRBV4-2 to TRBJ1-2, with TRBD1 as a possible D gene (6 bases). CDR3 length: 14 residues. The V and J ends lost 3 bases and 6 bases respectively, with 14 bases between them. Germline V gene lookup returns CDR1 LGHNA and CDR2 YNFKEQ. The CDR3 sequence is CASSQIPGEHGYTF. CDR3 nucleotide sequence: TGTGCCAGCAGCCAGATACCAGGGGAGCATGGCTACACCTTC.

The count of this clone is one. The chain has TRBV14 and TRBJ1-2; 9 nucleotides match TRBD1. CDR1 and CDR2 from the germline V gene are SGHDN and FVKESK. With 4 bases clipped from V and 8 bases from J, the junction kept 11 bases outside the gene matches. This CDR3 has 15 amino acids. CDR3 bases: TGTGCCAGCAGCCCTCGCCGGGACAGGGTGCCCGGCTACACCTTC. As protein: CASSPRRDRVPGYTF.

The V gene is TRBV27, the J gene TRBJ2-2; D gene ambiguous. Germline lookup yields CDR1 MNHEY and CDR2 SMNVEV (reference sequence). V shed 8 bases and J shed 4 bases, with 14 bases lying between them. The CDR3 loop spans 14 amino acids. This chain's CDR3 is CASGEHRLTGELFF. The CDR3 DNA sequence: TGTGCCAGCGGGGAACACAGACTCACCGGGGAGCTGTTTTTT.

This chain joins TRBV14 and TRBJ2-1, with 9 bases matching TRBD1. This CDR3 has 15 amino acids. The trim removed 4 bases at V and 2 bases at J, leaving 3 bases unmatched. CDR1 SGHDN and CDR2 FVKESK come from the germline V gene. The CDR3 DNA reads TGTGCCAGCAGCCCTGGACAGGGGACCTACAATGAGCAGTTCTTC. It yields the protein CASSPGQGTYNEQFF.

V and J are TRBV6-1 and TRBJ1-2; D is unclear. Germline V lookup: CDR1 MNHNS, CDR2 SASEGT. The V and J ends lost 2 bases and 8 bases respectively, with 9 bases between them. The CDR3 loop spans 12 amino acids. The DNA of the CDR3 is TGTGCCAGCAGTGAATCCTTTCGGGGCTACACCTTC. It codes for CASSESFRGYTF.

This chain links TRBV19 with TRBJ2-5; 10 bases align to TRBD2. Germline V gene data show CDR1 as LNHDA and CDR2 as SQIVND (reference sequence). The CDR3 runs 14 residues. V dropped 3 bases and J dropped 5; count of bases not matched to a gene: 3. The CDR3 here is CASSIELAGETQYF. DNA of the CDR3: TGTGCCAGTAGTATCGAACTAGCGGGGGAGACCCAGTACTTC.

The CDR3 loop reads CASHFPGQNTGELFF. The CDR3 region has the DNA TGCGCCAGCCACTTCCCGGGACAGAACACCGGGGAGCTGTTTTTT. This sequence joins TRBV5-1 and TRBJ2-2; TRBD1 is a possible D gene (6 bases). There are 15 residues in the CDR3. Trimming stripped 7 bases from V and 1 base from J, with 14 bases between. CDR1 is SGHRS, CDR2 YFSETQ, per germline.

This sequence joins TRBV27 and TRBJ1-1; D is unclear. Germline CDR1 reads MNHEY; CDR2 reads SMNVEV (reference sequence). The ends were cut back, 2 bases at V and 1 base at J, with 11 bases in the middle. The CDR3 runs 15 residues. The CDR3 loop reads CASSLTDPSNTEAFF. CDR3 sequence (DNA): TGTGCCAGCAGTTTAACCGACCCATCGAACACTGAAGCTTTCTTT.

The gene calls are TRBV7-2 and TRBJ2-3; the D is unclear. Trimming removed 6 bases from V and 2 bases from J, with 15 bases in between. The germline V gene has CDR1 SGHTA and CDR2 FQGNSA. This CDR3 has 15 residues. CDR3 protein: CASSLNRPPTDTQYF. The DNA for the CDR3 is TGTGCCAGCAGTCTTAACCGTCCTCCCACAGATACGCAGTATTTT.

This clone was observed once. The chain recombines TRBV6-5 with TRBJ1-2; tentatively, D is TRBD1 (6 bases). The germline CDR1 and CDR2 sequences are MNHEY and SVGAGI. This CDR3 contains 16 residues. Between the trimmed V and J ends, which lost 0 bases and 4 bases, there was a span of 15 bases. CDR3 in DNA: TGTGCCAGCAGTTACTCGAACGGGGGCCCCATCTATGGCTACACCTTC. It translates to CASSYSNGGPIYGYTF.

The V and J genes are TRBV18 and TRBJ2-7, with a possible D match to TRBD1 (6 bases). This CDR3 has 15 amino acids. The ends were cut back, 0 bases at V and 3 bases at J, with 12 bases in the middle. Germline CDR1 is KGHSH and CDR2 is LQKENI. CDR3 sequence: CASSPPGQSDYEQYF. The CDR3 DNA reads as TGTGCCAGCTCACCACCAGGACAGAGTGACTACGAGCAGTACTTC.

This clone was seen only a few times. J is TRBJ1-5 and V is TRBV6-5; D is ambiguous. Germline CDR1 and CDR2: MNHEY and SVGAGI. V lost 0 bases, J lost 9 bases, and 12 bases lay in between. The CDR3 has 14 residues. The CDR3 DNA reads as TGTGCCAGCAGTTACTCGAGGTCGTTTCGGCCCCAGCATTTT. Residues: CASSYSRSFRPQHF.

V is TRBV7-6 and J is TRBJ2-7; D possibly matches TRBD1 or TRBD2 (5 bases each). Germline V gives CDR1 SGHVS, CDR2 FNYEAQ. V was trimmed by 2 bases and J by 5 bases, leaving 13 bases between them. The length of the CDR3 is 14 residues. The CDR3 reads CASSLTIGANEQYF. The CDR3 nucleotides read TGTGCCAGCAGCTTAACTATCGGGGCGAACGAGCAGTACTTC.

The V gene is TRBV4-1, the J gene TRBJ1-2; unclear D gene. This CDR3 spans 15 amino acids. CDR1 and CDR2 (germline): MGHRA, YSYEKL. V was cut by 3 bases and J by 2 bases, with 13 bases left in between. The CDR3 sequence: CASSHPGSDNYGYTF. In DNA, the CDR3 is TGCGCCAGCAGCCATCCTGGGTCGGACAACTATGGCTACACCTTC.

The CDR3 is CASSPPQTHLELNTGELFF. DNA for the CDR3: TGTGCCAGTAGTCCCCCCCAGACACATTTGGAATTGAACACCGGGGAGCTGTTTTTT. V is TRBV19 and J is TRBJ2-2; D uncertain. Germline-derived CDR1 and CDR2 are LNHDA and SQIVND (reference sequence). The CDR3 runs to 19 residues. Trimming took off 5 bases at V and 1 base at J, with 23 bases between the two ends.

In the case of this clone: This sample also contains other DNA sequences that code for the same CDR3. This chain uses TRBV2 with TRBJ1-5; D uncertain. Germline V gene lookup returns CDR1 SNHLY and CDR2 FYNNEI. The CDR3 covers 14 residues. V was pared by 3 bases and J by 3 bases, with 9 bases between. The CDR3 sequence is CASSDVGVNQPQHF. CDR3 nucleotide sequence: TGTGCCAGCAGTGATGTAGGAGTCAATCAGCCCCAGCATTTT.

Concerning this clone: This is likely a read error, given that the CDR3 carries no conserved phenylalanine or tryptophan at its end. It is unclear where the CDR3 begins or ends on the DNA, so no DNA is shown, and the CDR3 is as TCRdb lists it. The rearrangement joins TRBV20-1 to TRBJ2-3; the table calls TRBD2, which could not be checked here. The CDR3 totals 10 residues, both ends included. Germline CDR1 is DFQATT and CDR2 is SNEGSKA (reference sequence). CDR3 region: CTPGSFDPST.